This entry lists 28 T cell receptor beta chains sequenced from one sample in a study of cytomegalovirus exposure and HLA in healthy donors. The PCR had 60 Vbeta and 13 Jbeta primers. Using immunoSEQ multiplex PCR, the repertoire was profiled, and TCRdb retains in-frame clones only, with some absent. The sample lists over 85,000 clones, around three quarters seen once, with 0.57% in the top ten. The sample consisted of PBMCs. Receptors originate from a man aged 25 to 40 in good health and CMV-seronegative.

The sample holds one count of this clone. V and J are TRBV7-3 and TRBJ1-5; 8 nucleotides line up with TRBD1. Germline-derived CDR1 and CDR2 are SGHTA and FQGTGA. The CDR3 totals 13 residues. J lost 5 bases, V lost 5 bases, and 2 bases had no gene match. CDR3 nucleotide sequence: TGTGCCAGCAGCCCGGACAGGGATCAGCCCCAGCATTTT. It is translated as CASSPDRDQPQHF.

The chain uses TRBV2 and TRBJ2-7; 8 nucleotides agree with TRBD1. V gave up 1 base and J gave up 1 base; unmatched junction bases: 0. The CDR3 loop spans 14 amino acids. CDR1 SNHLY and CDR2 FYNNEI come from the germline V gene. In DNA, the CDR3 is TGTGCCAGCAGTGAAGGGACAGGGTCCTACGAGCAGTACGTC. As protein: CASSEGTGSYEQYV.

The CDR3, as DNA: TGTGCCACCAGCAGAGATCTAATGACAGGTCAAGAGACCCAGTACTTC. Translating it yields CATSRDLMTGQETQYF. The V gene is TRBV15, the J gene TRBJ2-5, with D possibly being TRBD1 (6 bases). Germline-derived CDR1 and CDR2 are LNHNV and YYDKDF (reference sequence). The germline V and J ends were trimmed by 0 bases and 2 bases, with 13 bases remaining between them. This CDR3 contains 16 residues.

The CDR3 coding sequence is TGTGCCACTAGGACTAGCGGGACCTCCTACGAGCAGTACTTC. It codes for CATRTSGTSYEQYF. J is TRBJ2-7 and V is TRBV4-2, with TRBD2 matching over 12 bases. The CDR3 totals 14 residues. The V and J ends lost 10 bases and 0 bases, in that order; junction bases with no gene match: 4. Germline assignment: CDR1 LGHNA and CDR2 YNFKEQ.

V is TRBV7-2 and J is TRBJ1-6, with 10 bases lining up with TRBD1. CDR1 and CDR2 from the germline V gene are SGHTA and FQGNSA. Trimming took 4 bases from V and 7 from J; bases not matched to a gene: 7. The length of the CDR3 is 16 residues. The CDR3: CASSSPWDRGNSPLHF. In DNA form, the CDR3 reads TGTGCCAGCAGCTCACCCTGGGACAGGGGAAATTCACCCCTCCACTTT.

The chain couples TRBV12-5 to TRBJ2-1; 8 nucleotides line up with TRBD2. Germline V gene sequence: CDR1 LGHNT, CDR2 FRNRAP. The CDR3 covers 17 residues. After removal of 2 bases from V and 5 bases from J, the junction contained 11 bases not matched to a gene. CDR3 loop: CASGLHRPAGGNNEQFF. The DNA for the CDR3 is TGTGCTAGTGGTTTGCACCGACCGGCGGGAGGCAACAATGAGCAGTTCTTC.

The V gene is TRBV7-2, the J gene TRBJ2-5, with TRBD2 as a possible D gene (6 bases). Deletions cut 5 bases from V and 2 bases from J, with 12 bases between. CDR1 is SGHTA and CDR2 is FQGNSA in the germline V gene. The CDR3 extends over 14 amino acids. The CDR3 region is CASSLGGKQETQYF. Written as DNA, the CDR3 is TGTGCCAGCAGCCTCGGGGGTAAGCAAGAGACCCAGTACTTC. The full variable domain, rest sourced from reference TRBV7-2 and TRBJ2-5, is GAGVSQSPSNKVTEKGKDVELRCDPISGHTALYWYRQSLGQGLEFLIYFQGNSAPDKSGLPSDRFSAERTGGSVSTLTIQRTQQEDSAVYLCASSLGGKQETQYFGPGTRLLVL.

The DNA for the CDR3 is TGTGCCAGTCATATGGGACAGCTAAACACCATATATTTT. Amino acid sequence: CASHMGQLNTIYF. This chain links TRBV19 with TRBJ1-3; 7 positions match TRBD1. From germline, CDR1 is LNHDA and CDR2 SQIVND (reference sequence). There are 13 residues in the CDR3. Trimming removed 8 bases from V and 6 bases from J; junction bases left unmatched: 7.

This chain joins TRBV5-3 and TRBJ1-5; D is unclear. TRBV5-3 has ORF status, its function being uncertain. The CDR3 covers 14 residues. Trimming pared 2 bases from V and 12 bases from J, leaving 18 bases between. CDR3 sequence reads: CARSLTARKIGQHF. The CDR3 DNA follows: TGTGCCAGAAGCTTAACGGCCAGGAAGATAGGCCAGCATTTT.

V usage is TRBV19 and J usage is TRBJ2-3; 7 nucleotides line up with TRBD1. The germline V gene has CDR1 LNHDA and CDR2 SQIVND (reference sequence). This CDR3 spans 14 amino acids. V lost 7 bases and J lost 3; bases outside the gene matches: 7. CDR3 coding DNA: TGTGCCAGTACAGGGGGTCGCGGGACAGATACGCAGTATTTT. It yields the protein CASTGGRGTDTQYF.

The chain is built from TRBV2 and TRBJ1-5; maybe TRBD1 (5 bases). This CDR3 is 13 amino acids long. V was trimmed by 10 bases and J by 0 bases, leaving 10 bases between them. Germline CDR1 and CDR2: SNHLY and FYNNEI. This CDR3 is CAIKGNSNQPQHF. The CDR3, as DNA: TGTGCCATAAAGGGGAATAGCAATCAGCCCCAGCATTTT.

This clone turned up a few times. The chain combines TRBV27 with TRBJ1-5; D may be TRBD1 (5 bases). Germline V gene sequence: CDR1 MNHEY, CDR2 SMNVEV (reference sequence). Trimming removed 5 bases at V and 2 bases at J, with 10 bases between. This CDR3 has 14 amino acids. CDR3 sequence: CASSLGVRNQPQHF. The CDR3 DNA follows: TGTGCCAGCAGTCTAGGGGTCCGCAATCAGCCCCAGCATTTT.

The V call is TRBV6-1, the J call TRBJ2-1, with a tentative D call TRBD2 (6 bases). There are 16 residues in the CDR3. Germline V lookup: CDR1 MNHNS, CDR2 SASEGT. V lost 2 bases, J lost 0 bases, and 11 bases lay in between. CDR3 region: CASSEQGRNSYNEQFF. The CDR3 bases are TGTGCCAGCAGTGAACAAGGGAGGAACTCCTACAATGAGCAGTTCTTC.

CDR3 residues: CASSIVGRAATGELFF. The CDR3 bases are TGTGCCAGTAGTATTGTGGGCAGGGCGGCCACCGGGGAGCTGTTTTTT. The chain links TRBV19 to TRBJ2-2; possibly TRBD1 for D (5 bases). The germline CDR1 and CDR2 sequences are LNHDA and SQIVND (reference sequence). Trimming removed 3 bases at V and 4 bases at J, with 15 bases between. This CDR3 is built from 16 residues.

This clone came up once. The chain is built from TRBV11-2 and TRBJ2-7, with TRBD2 as a possible D gene (5 bases). The V gene's germline CDR1 is SGHAT and CDR2 FQNNGV. This CDR3 contains 14 residues. V dropped 5 bases and J dropped 0 bases, with 11 bases sitting between them. CDR3 amino acids: CASSTGWASYEQYF. Here the CDR3 DNA reads TGTGCCAGCAGCACGGGGTGGGCCTCCTACGAGCAGTACTTC. Full variable domain (remainder filled in from reference TRBV11-2 and TRBJ2-7): EAGVAQSPRYKIIEKRQSVAFWCNPISGHATLYWYQQILGQGPKLLIQFQNNGVVDDSQLPKDRFSAERLKGVDSTLKIQPAKLEDSAVYLCASSTGWASYEQYFGPGTRLTVT.

The chain has TRBV9 and TRBJ1-3, with D unclear. The CDR3 covers 15 residues. CDR1 is SGDLS and CDR2 is YYNGEE in the germline V gene. Trimming removed 2 bases at V and 2 bases at J, with 11 bases between. The CDR3 bases are TGTGCCAGCAGCGTGGTGGGAGGGCCTGGAAACACCATATATTTT. Translating gives CASSVVGGPGNTIYF.

This sequence joins TRBV7-8 and TRBJ2-5, with 8 bases that match TRBD1. With 8 bases clipped from V and 5 bases from J, the junction kept 13 bases outside the gene matches. The CDR3 loop spans 15 amino acids. From germline, CDR1 is SGHVS and CDR2 FQNEAQ. Written as DNA, the CDR3 is TGTGCCAGCCACGAAACAGGGGGTCGTTCGGAGACCCAGTACTTC. Its protein product is CASHETGGRSETQYF. Together with reference TRBV7-8 and TRBJ2-5, the CDR3 gives the full variable domain: GAGVSQSPRYKVAKRGQDVALRCDPISGHVSLFWYQQALGQGPEFLTYFQNEAQLDKSGLPSDRFFAERPEGSVSTLKIQRTQQEDSAVYLCASHETGGRSETQYFGPGTRLLVL.

The J gene is TRBJ2-7, the V gene TRBV6-5, with 8 positions matching TRBD1. This CDR3 spans 14 amino acids. Germline V lookup: CDR1 MNHEY, CDR2 SVGAGI. The trim removed 5 bases at V and 1 base at J, leaving 4 bases unmatched. This CDR3 is CASSPGQGSYEQYF. As DNA, the CDR3 is TGTGCCAGCAGTCCCGGACAGGGATCCTACGAGCAGTACTTC.

V usage is TRBV11-2 and J usage is TRBJ1-2; no definite D call. The germline gives CDR1 SGHAT, CDR2 FQNNGV. The CDR3 sequence is 13 residues long. Trimming took 0 bases from V and 6 from J, leaving 8 bases between them. The CDR3 DNA follows: TGTGCCAGCAGCTTAGAGGCAGTTCATGGCTACACCTTC. It translates to CASSLEAVHGYTF.

V and J are TRBV9 and TRBJ2-6, with D uncertain. V lost 2 bases to trimming and J lost 0 bases, with 6 bases between them. The germline gives CDR1 SGDLS, CDR2 YYNGEE. This CDR3 has 15 residues. The DNA of the CDR3 is TGTGCCAGCAGCGTCGGGTCCTCTGGGGCCAACGTCCTGACTTTC. Its protein product is CASSVGSSGANVLTF.

The genes are TRBV19 and TRBJ1-4, with D maybe TRBD1 (6 bases). There are 14 residues in the CDR3. Germline CDR1 LNHDA, CDR2 SQIVND (reference sequence). V shed 1 base and J shed 5 bases, with 8 bases lying between them. The DNA for the CDR3 is TGTGCCAGTAGTATAGGGCAGGGGAATGAAAAACTGTTTTTT. Residues: CASSIGQGNEKLFF.

This clone was recorded once. The V call is TRBV19, the J call TRBJ1-1; D not resolved. Germline CDR1 LNHDA, CDR2 SQIVND (reference sequence). The CDR3 consists of 12 residues. The V and J ends lost 1 base and 8 bases respectively, with 8 bases between them. CDR3 sequence: CASSIVAREAFF. DNA for the CDR3: TGTGCCAGTAGTATAGTCGCACGGGAAGCTTTCTTT.

J is TRBJ1-2 and V is TRBV6-5; D perhaps matches TRBD1 (5 bases). Trimming left V 1 base short and J 2 bases short, with 11 bases between. Germline CDR1 and CDR2: MNHEY and SVGAGI. The CDR3 is 15 residues long. The DNA for the CDR3 is TGTGCCAGCAGTTACTACATGCGGGGGAACTATGGCTACACCTTC. Translating gives CASSYYMRGNYGYTF.

This clone was counted between two and nine times. The chain uses TRBV5-6 and TRBJ2-7; TRBD1 is a possible D gene (6 bases). V was trimmed by 2 bases and J by 0 bases, leaving 9 bases between them. Germline lookup yields CDR1 SGHDT and CDR2 YYEEEE. This CDR3 region has 14 residues. DNA for the CDR3: TGTGCCAGCAGCTTTAGGGGGAACTCCTACGAGCAGTACTTC. Protein: CASSFRGNSYEQYF.

The V gene is TRBV28, the J gene TRBJ2-3, with 8 bases fitting TRBD1. J gave up 2 bases and V 9 bases, and 10 bases lay outside the gene matches. This CDR3 comprises 15 residues. Germline V gene data show CDR1 as MDHEN and CDR2 as SYDVKM. The chain's CDR3 is CASRLGQGITDTQYF. CDR3 nucleotide sequence: TGTGCCAGTCGCCTAGGACAGGGAATCACAGATACGCAGTATTTT.

The chain employs TRBV5-6 and TRBJ2-1, with D hard to call. Trimming stripped 4 bases from V and 0 bases from J, with 17 bases between. This CDR3 region has 17 residues. In germline, CDR1 is SGHDT, CDR2 YYEEEE. CDR3 in DNA: TGTGCCAGCAGCGTGGTAACGCGGAGAAGCTCCTACAATGAGCAGTTCTTC. Its protein product is CASSVVTRRSSYNEQFF.

This chain uses TRBV7-3 with TRBJ2-2; the match to TRBD1 covers 8 bases. The trim removed 4 bases at V and 6 bases at J, leaving 4 bases unmatched. Germline CDR1 and CDR2: SGHTA and FQGTGA. This CDR3 is 14 amino acids long. CDR3 sequence: CASSYQGAAGELFF. CDR3 sequence (DNA): TGTGCCAGCAGCTACCAGGGGGCTGCCGGGGAGCTGTTTTTT. The variable domain in full, completed from reference TRBV7-3 and TRBJ2-2, reads GAGVSQTPSNKVTEKGKYVELRCDPISGHTALYWYRQSLGQGPEFLIYFQGTGAADDSGLPNDRFFAVRPEGSVSTLKIQRTERGDSAVYLCASSYQGAAGELFFGEGSRLTVL.

This sequence joins TRBV9 and TRBJ2-7; 11 bases agree with TRBD2. This CDR3 is 16 amino acids long. Germline V CDR1 and CDR2: SGDLS, YYNGEE. Trimming at V came to 4 bases and at J to 2 bases, leaving 8 bases not matched to a gene. CDR3 in DNA: TGTGCCAGCAGCACAAGTTTAGCGGGGGGGCCCTACGAGCAGTACTTC. Amino acid sequence: CASSTSLAGGPYEQYF. Complete variable domain (other parts from reference TRBV9 and TRBJ2-7): DSGVTQTPKHLITATGQRVTLRCSPRSGDLSVYWYQQSLDQGLQFLIQYYNGEERAKGNILERFSAQQFPDLHSELNLSSLELGDSALYFCASSTSLAGGPYEQYFGPGTRLTVT.